Shown below are 23 T cell receptor beta chains from a single sample sequenced in a study of cytotoxic CD8 clonotypes in ibrutinib-treated CLL. TCRdb keeps only in-frame clones here, not all; method: immunoSEQ multiplex PCR. The sample contains hundreds of thousands of clones, less than 75% of which appear only once. The input for sequencing was PBMCs, taken after 24 months of ibrutinib treatment. The source of these receptors is a human donor with chronic lymphocytic leukemia.

The table lists this clone with a few counts. The rearrangement links TRBV4-3 to TRBJ2-7; 9 bases fit TRBD1. Unmatched junction bases numbered 13, after V lost 1 base and J lost 9 bases. CDR3 length equals 16 residues. Germline CDR1 LGHNA, CDR2 YSLEER. Here the CDR3 DNA reads TGCGCCAGCAGCCAAGGTCCGGGACAGGGAGTGGGTAGGCAGTACTTC. This sequence encodes CASSQGPGQGVGRQYF.

The chain couples TRBV6-5 to TRBJ1-1, with D possibly TRBD1 on 6 matching bases. Trimming removed 7 bases at V and 3 bases at J, with 12 bases between. The CDR3 is 13 amino acids. Germline V lookup: CDR1 MNHEY, CDR2 SVGAGI. The CDR3 bases are TGTGCCAGCACGCAGGGGTGGGACACTGAAGCTTTCTTT. Its translation: CASTQGWDTEAFF.

This clone turned up a few times. This sequence joins TRBV7-6 and TRBJ1-4; 10 bases are a match to TRBD1. Germline values: CDR1 SGHVS, CDR2 FNYEAQ. V lost 5 bases, J lost 7 bases, and 4 bases stayed unmatched. The CDR3 loop spans 14 amino acids. The CDR3 bases are TGTGCCAGCAGCCACGGACAGGGGGGTGAAAAACTGTTTTTT. Translated, it gives CASSHGQGGEKLFF.

This clone was seen only a few times. This chain connects TRBV2 to TRBJ2-1, with TRBD1 matching over 7 bases. Losses at the gene ends were 9 bases for V and 0 bases for J; bases not matched to a gene: 8. The CDR3 length is 15 residues. Germline V gene lookup returns CDR1 SNHLY and CDR2 FYNNEI. The CDR3 DNA follows: TGTGCCAGTCTTCCGCGACAGGGCTCCTACAATGAGCAGTTCTTC. Its translation is CASLPRQGSYNEQFF.

The chain combines TRBV29-1 with TRBJ2-3; D may be TRBD1 or TRBD2 (5 bases each). The CDR3 is 10 amino acids. Trimming removed 8 bases at V and 6 bases at J, with 9 bases between. Germline CDR1 is SQVTM and CDR2 is ANQGSEA. The CDR3 reads CSIGDDTQYF. CDR3 in DNA: TGCAGCATAGGGGACGATACGCAGTATTTT.

V usage is TRBV28 and J usage is TRBJ1-1, with 9 bases fitting TRBD1. CDR1 is MDHEN, CDR2 SYDVKM, per germline. CDR3 size: 14 residues. Trimming took 6 bases from V and 5 from J; bases not matched to a gene: 7. This CDR3 reads CASSAGQGGTEAFF. The CDR3 DNA reads TGTGCCAGCAGCGCGGGACAGGGAGGAACTGAAGCTTTCTTT.

The chain uses TRBV7-2 and TRBJ2-1; 11 positions match TRBD2. Losses at the gene ends were 5 bases for V and 4 bases for J; bases not matched to a gene: 10. The CDR3 contains 17 residues. Germline CDR1 is SGHTA and CDR2 is FQGNSA. In DNA, the CDR3 is TGTGCCAGCAGCACCAAGACTAGCGGGATAGGATACAATGAGCAGTTCTTC. Its translation: CASSTKTSGIGYNEQFF.

The genes are TRBV7-2 and TRBJ2-7; 12 positions agree with TRBD2. The junction had 11 bases not matched to a gene; V was cut back by 4 bases and J by 4 bases. The CDR3 has 17 residues. CDR1 SGHTA and CDR2 FQGNSA come from the germline V gene. CDR3 region: CASSSPRKTSGGYEQYF. Written as DNA, the CDR3 is TGTGCCAGCAGCTCCCCTCGTAAGACTAGCGGGGGTTACGAGCAGTACTTC.

CDR3 sequence: CASNSRSTDTQYF. CDR3 DNA sequence: TGTGCCAGCAATTCTAGATCCACAGATACGCAGTATTTT. The chain has TRBV6-1 and TRBJ2-3; no clear D. The CDR3 is 13 amino acids. V was cut by 7 bases and J by 2 bases, with 10 bases left in between. Germline assignment: CDR1 MNHNS and CDR2 SASEGT.

The V call is TRBV7-2, the J call TRBJ2-5; D may be TRBD1 (7 bases). The CDR3 is 13 amino acids. The germline CDR1 and CDR2 sequences are SGHTA and FQGNSA. V was cut by 5 bases and J by 3 bases, with 10 bases left in between. CDR3 bases: TGTGCCAGCAGCGCGGGACAGAAAGAGACCCAGTACTTC. Translating gives CASSAGQKETQYF.

DNA of the CDR3: TGTGCCAGCAGTTACTCATTGCGGCCCTACGAGCAGTACTTC. This gives the protein CASSYSLRPYEQYF. The genes are TRBV6-5 and TRBJ2-7, with D unresolved. CDR3 length equals 14 residues. V lost 0 bases and J lost 2, with 8 bases in between. Germline V gives CDR1 MNHEY, CDR2 SVGAGI.

There are many counts of this clone. The chain uses TRBV28 and TRBJ1-5; D is perhaps TRBD1 (5 bases). CDR1 is MDHEN and CDR2 is SYDVKM in the germline V gene. V was clipped by 8 bases and J by 5 bases, with 13 bases between them. The CDR3 is 13 residues long. The CDR3 DNA follows: TGTGCCAGCGCCTGGGGGGTAGATCAGCCCCAGCATTTT. Translating gives CASAWGVDQPQHF.

The chain joins TRBV9 to TRBJ2-3; TRBD2 aligns across 8 bases. Germline-derived CDR1 and CDR2 are SGDLS and YYNGEE. The CDR3 has 15 amino acids. V was clipped by 2 bases and J by 2 bases; unmatched bases: 4. The CDR3 spells CASSVAGGTTDTQYF. The CDR3 DNA follows: TGTGCCAGCAGCGTGGCGGGAGGTACCACAGATACGCAGTATTTT.

The rearrangement joins TRBV5-4 to TRBJ2-7, with D unresolved. This CDR3 has 12 amino acids. The germline V gene encodes CDR1 SGHNT and CDR2 YYREEE (reference sequence). V was clipped by 0 bases and J by 5 bases, with 6 bases between them. CDR3: CASSLEFDEQYF. DNA of the CDR3: TGTGCCAGCAGCTTGGAGTTCGACGAGCAGTACTTC.

As for this clone: The junction shows a germline mismatch at one end, possibly a read error. The chain recombines TRBV15 with TRBJ2-1; TRBD1 is a possible D gene (5 bases). CDR3 length: 10 residues. Per the germline V gene, CDR1 is LNHNV and CDR2 is YYDKDF (reference sequence). The CDR3 sequence: CATSSLGQIF. The CDR3 coding sequence is TGTGCCACCAGCAGCTTGGGGCAGATCTTC.

V and J are TRBV2 and TRBJ2-1; 9 nucleotides agree with TRBD2. The CDR3 has 14 amino acids. CDR1 and CDR2 (germline): SNHLY, FYNNEI. V dropped 4 bases and J dropped 7; count of bases not matched to a gene: 5. The CDR3 DNA is TGTGCCAGCAGTGCGGGACTAGCCTCAAATGAGCAGTTCTTC. This translates into CASSAGLASNEQFF.

The chain uses TRBV6-5 and TRBJ2-1; D is undetermined. Trimming cost V 5 bases and J 9 bases, with 8 bases left between them. This CDR3 region has 11 residues. Germline CDR1 is MNHEY and CDR2 is SVGAGI. This CDR3 is CASSELTEQFF. DNA for the CDR3: TGTGCCAGCAGTGAACTCACTGAGCAGTTCTTC.

V usage is TRBV11-1 and J usage is TRBJ2-1; possible D gene TRBD1, 5 bases. The CDR3 totals 14 residues. V was trimmed by 3 bases and J by 2 bases, leaving 8 bases between them. Germline V CDR1 and CDR2: SGHAT, FQDESV (reference sequence). CDR3 in amino acids: CASSFQGPYNEQFF. The CDR3 DNA is TGTGCCAGCAGCTTTCAGGGCCCCTACAATGAGCAGTTCTTC.

This clone was found once. This sequence joins TRBV9 and TRBJ2-2; no clear D. CDR3 length: 16 amino acids. Germline V gives CDR1 SGDLS, CDR2 YYNGEE. The V end lost 4 bases, the J end lost 1 base, and 14 bases lay between the germline ends. In DNA, the CDR3 is TGTGCCAGCAGCATATCGGCCCCCCTGAACACCGGGGAGCTGTTTTTT. This gives the protein CASSISAPLNTGELFF.

The chain has TRBV21-1 and TRBJ1-1; the table's D call TRBD1 went unverified against the DNA. TRBV21-1 is assigned pseudogene status. The CDR3 has 15 residues. The CDR3 here is CASSKPWGRGGEAFF. The CDR3 coding sequence is TGTGCCAGCAGCAAACCTTGGGGGCGTGGGGGAGAAGCTTTCTTT.

On this clone itself: Other DNA variants within this sample encode the same CDR3. This sequence joins TRBV9 and TRBJ2-5; D possibly corresponds to TRBD1 (5 bases). V lost 1 base to trimming and J lost 0 bases, with 7 bases between them. This CDR3 spans 14 amino acids. Germline V gives CDR1 SGDLS, CDR2 YYNGEE. The CDR3 here is CASSVTGYQETQYF. The CDR3 bases are TGTGCCAGCAGCGTAACAGGCTACCAAGAGACCCAGTACTTC.

The V gene is TRBV6-4, the J gene TRBJ2-7; 8 positions agree with TRBD2. CDR1 and CDR2 from the germline V gene are MRHNA and SNTAGT. The CDR3 length is 13 residues. V was pared by 3 bases and J by 4 bases, with 2 bases of the junction left unmatched. The CDR3 region has the DNA TGTGCCAGCAGTGAAGAGCGGGGGTACGAGCAGTACTTC. This codes for CASSEERGYEQYF.

This clone was counted a few times. The V call is TRBV6-5, the J call TRBJ2-7; TRBD1 is a possible D gene (5 bases). The V gene lost 5 bases and the J gene lost 6 bases, with 14 bases spanning the gap. Germline V CDR1 and CDR2: MNHEY, SVGAGI. The length of the CDR3 is 13 residues. Written as DNA, the CDR3 is TGTGCCAGCAGTCAACAGGCAGTCGCCGAGCAGTACTTC. Protein sequence: CASSQQAVAEQYF.